The 3 T cell receptor beta chains reported below all come from one sample, sequenced in a study of neurological immune-mediated disorders. MiXCR, applied by TCRdb to the 5' RACE reads, yields one record per CDR3 protein. The data show some 120,000 distinct CDR3 sequences, 3.2% seen once. Sequencing used PBMCs. The receptors were gathered from a woman aged 30 to 39 with multiple sclerosis.

This clonotype was seen only a few times. The chain uses TRBV12-3 or TRBV12-4 and TRBJ1-2; D is ambiguous. This CDR3 is 14 amino acids long. Between the trimmed V and J ends, which lost 5 bases and 7 bases, there was a span of 17 bases. In DNA form, the CDR3 reads TGTGCCAGCAGTCCGTGGTCCCCGCGGGGTGGCTACACCTTC. This codes for CASSPWSPRGGYTF.

Ten or more counts support this clonotype. The rearrangement links TRBV6-6 to TRBJ2-1; TRBD2 matches 7 bases. In germline, CDR1 is MNHNY, CDR2 SVGAGI (reference sequence). This CDR3 has 12 amino acids. Trimming removed 6 bases from V and 9 bases from J; junction bases left unmatched: 5. CDR3 in amino acids: CASSLGTIEQFF. CDR3 bases: TGTGCCAGCAGCCTGGGGACTATTGAGCAGTTCTTC.

In its sample, this clonotype was seen many times. The genes are TRBV2 and TRBJ2-7; the D is unclear. Trimming shortened V by 0 bases and J by 3 bases, and 15 bases separated the two germline ends. This CDR3 has 16 residues. CDR1 is SNHLY, CDR2 FYNNEI, per germline. CDR3 coding DNA: TGTGCCAGCAGTGAAGCGCTGGGGTCGACGTTCTACGAGCAGTACTTC. Its protein product is CASSEALGSTFYEQYF.